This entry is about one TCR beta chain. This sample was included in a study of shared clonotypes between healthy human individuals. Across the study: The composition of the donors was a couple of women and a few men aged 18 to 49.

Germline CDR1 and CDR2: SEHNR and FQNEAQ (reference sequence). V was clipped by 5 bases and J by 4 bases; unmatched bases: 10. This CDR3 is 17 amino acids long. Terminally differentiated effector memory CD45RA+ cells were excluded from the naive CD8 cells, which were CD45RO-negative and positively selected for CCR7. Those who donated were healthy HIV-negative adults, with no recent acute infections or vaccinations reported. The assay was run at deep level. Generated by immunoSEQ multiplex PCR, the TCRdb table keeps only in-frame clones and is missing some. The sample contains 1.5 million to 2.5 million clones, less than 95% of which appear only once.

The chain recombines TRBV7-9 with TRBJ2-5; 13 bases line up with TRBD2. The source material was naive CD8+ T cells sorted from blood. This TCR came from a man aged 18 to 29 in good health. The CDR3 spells CASSLRPGLAGLETQYF. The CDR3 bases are TGTGCCAGCAGCCTCCGCCCGGGACTAGCGGGGTTAGAGACCCAGTACTTC.